This T cell receptor (beta chain) was documented in a study of blood T cell repertoires in COVID-19. Overall study context: Both acute and convalescent COVID-19 samples were obtained from the United States, Italy and Spain. In each case, the material was cDNA or gDNA derived from T cells, B-cell-depleted T cells, or PBMCs.

Original handling: Estimation of nucleated cell counts relied on the amplification of reference gene primers. The method was immunoSEQ multiplex PCR; TCRdb's version includes in-frame clones alone and lacks a portion of them. The V and J calls and the clone size are those of that table, but D and trimming were determined from the DNA. The sample records a few hundred thousand clones, about 86% being singletons. V lost 2 bases, J lost 1 base, and 21 bases lay in between. This CDR3 region has 19 residues. Germline CDR1 is LNHDA and CDR2 is SQIVND (reference sequence). The chain joins TRBV19 to TRBJ1-5; D is possibly TRBD1 (5 bases). The clonotype comes from a man between 60 and 75 years old with acute or convalescent COVID-19. The sample was peripheral blood. The CDR3 DNA follows: TGTGCCAGTAGTATACAAGGGAGGGGAGGGGTCAAGAGCAATCAGCCCCAGCATTTT. The encoded protein is CASSIQGRGGVKSNQPQHF.